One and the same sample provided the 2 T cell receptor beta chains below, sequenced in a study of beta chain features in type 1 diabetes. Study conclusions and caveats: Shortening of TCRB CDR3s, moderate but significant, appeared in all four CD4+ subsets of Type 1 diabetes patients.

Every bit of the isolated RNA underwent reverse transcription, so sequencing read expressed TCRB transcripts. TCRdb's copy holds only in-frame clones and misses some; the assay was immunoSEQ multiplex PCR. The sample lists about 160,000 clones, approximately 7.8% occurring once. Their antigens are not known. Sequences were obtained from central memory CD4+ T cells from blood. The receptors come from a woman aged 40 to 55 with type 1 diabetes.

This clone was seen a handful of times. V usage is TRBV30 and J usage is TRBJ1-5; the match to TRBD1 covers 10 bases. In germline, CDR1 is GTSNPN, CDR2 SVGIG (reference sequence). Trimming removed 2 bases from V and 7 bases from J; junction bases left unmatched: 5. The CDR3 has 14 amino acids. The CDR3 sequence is CAWSPTGGLQPQHF. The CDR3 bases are TGTGCCTGGAGTCCGACAGGGGGCTTACAGCCCCAGCATTTT.

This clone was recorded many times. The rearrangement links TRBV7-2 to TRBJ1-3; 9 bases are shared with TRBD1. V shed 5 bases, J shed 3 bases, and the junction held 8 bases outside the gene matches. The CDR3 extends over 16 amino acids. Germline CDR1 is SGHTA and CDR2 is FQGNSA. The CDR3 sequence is CASSADQGQGGNTIYF. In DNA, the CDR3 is TGTGCCAGCAGCGCAGACCAGGGACAGGGTGGAAACACCATATATTTT.